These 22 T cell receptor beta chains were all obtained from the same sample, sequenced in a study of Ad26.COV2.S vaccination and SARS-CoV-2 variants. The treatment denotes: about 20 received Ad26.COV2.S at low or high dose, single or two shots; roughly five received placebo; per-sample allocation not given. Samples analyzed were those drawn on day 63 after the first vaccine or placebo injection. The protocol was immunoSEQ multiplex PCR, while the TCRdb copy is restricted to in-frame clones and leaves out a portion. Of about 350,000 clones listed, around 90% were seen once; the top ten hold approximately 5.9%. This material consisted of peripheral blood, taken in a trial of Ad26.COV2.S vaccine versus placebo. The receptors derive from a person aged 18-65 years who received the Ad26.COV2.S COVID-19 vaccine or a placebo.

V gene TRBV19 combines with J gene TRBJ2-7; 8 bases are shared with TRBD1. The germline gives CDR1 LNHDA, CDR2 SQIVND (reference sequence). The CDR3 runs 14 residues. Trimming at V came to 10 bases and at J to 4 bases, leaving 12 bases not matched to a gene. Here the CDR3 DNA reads TGTGCCACTAAGGACAGGGACCCGTATTACGAGCAGTACTTC. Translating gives CATKDRDPYYEQYF.

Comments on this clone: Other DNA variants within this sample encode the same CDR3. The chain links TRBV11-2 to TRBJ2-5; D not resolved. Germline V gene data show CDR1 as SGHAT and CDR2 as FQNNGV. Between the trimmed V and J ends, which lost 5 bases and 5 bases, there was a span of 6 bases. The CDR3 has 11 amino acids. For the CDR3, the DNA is TGTGCCAGCAGCCTGCAGGAGACCCAGTACTTC. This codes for CASSLQETQYF.

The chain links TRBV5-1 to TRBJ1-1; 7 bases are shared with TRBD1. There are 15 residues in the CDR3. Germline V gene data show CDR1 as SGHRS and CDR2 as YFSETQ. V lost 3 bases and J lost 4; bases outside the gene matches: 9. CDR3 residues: CASSSPDRKVTEAFF. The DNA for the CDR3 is TGCGCCAGCAGCTCCCCGGACAGGAAGGTCACTGAAGCTTTCTTT.

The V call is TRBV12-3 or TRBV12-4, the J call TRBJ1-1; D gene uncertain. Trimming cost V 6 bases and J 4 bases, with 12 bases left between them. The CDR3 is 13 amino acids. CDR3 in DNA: TGTGCCAGCAGGCCTTTGGTACGCACTGAAGCTTTCTTT. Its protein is CASRPLVRTEAFF.

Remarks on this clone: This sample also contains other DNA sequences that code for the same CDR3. The CDR3 protein is CASSLTRGAGELFF. As DNA, the CDR3 is TGTGCCAGCAGCTTAACCAGAGGGGCCGGGGAGCTGTTTTTT. The chain couples TRBV7-3 to TRBJ2-2; D may be TRBD1 or TRBD2 (5 bases each). Germline CDR1 and CDR2: SGHTA and FQGTGA. The CDR3 is 14 residues long. The ends were cut back, 0 bases at V and 6 bases at J, with 8 bases in the middle. The full variable domain, completed using reference TRBV7-3 and TRBJ2-2, is GAGVSQTPSNKVTEKGKYVELRCDPISGHTALYWYRQSLGQGPEFLIYFQGTGAADDSGLPNDRFFAVRPEGSVSTLKIQRTERGDSAVYLCASSLTRGAGELFFGEGSRLTVL.

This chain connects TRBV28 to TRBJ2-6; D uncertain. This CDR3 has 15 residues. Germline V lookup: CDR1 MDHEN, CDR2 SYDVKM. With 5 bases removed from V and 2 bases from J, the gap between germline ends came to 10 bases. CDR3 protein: CASSLHDAGANVLTF. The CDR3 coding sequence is TGTGCCAGCAGTCTGCACGATGCTGGGGCCAACGTCCTGACTTTC.

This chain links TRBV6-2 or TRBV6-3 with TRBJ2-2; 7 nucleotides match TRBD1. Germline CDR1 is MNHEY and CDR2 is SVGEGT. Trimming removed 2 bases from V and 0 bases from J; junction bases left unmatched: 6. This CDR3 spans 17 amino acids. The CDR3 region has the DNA TGTGCCAGCAGTTACCCTGGGGGACAGCCGAACACCGGGGAGCTGTTTTTT. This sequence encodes CASSYPGGQPNTGELFF.

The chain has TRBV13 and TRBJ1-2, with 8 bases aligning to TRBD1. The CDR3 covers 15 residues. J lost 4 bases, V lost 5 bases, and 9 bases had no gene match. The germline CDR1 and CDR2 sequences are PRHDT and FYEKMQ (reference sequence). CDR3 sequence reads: CASSGQGRGFYGYTF. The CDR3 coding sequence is TGTGCCAGCAGCGGACAGGGTCGGGGATTCTATGGCTACACCTTC.

The CDR3 nucleotides read TGTGCCAGCAGCTTTCTGGTTCGGCCCAGCACTGAAGCTTTCTTT. This sequence encodes CASSFLVRPSTEAFF. The chain uses TRBV7-2 and TRBJ1-1; no clear D. Germline V gene data show CDR1 as SGHTA and CDR2 as FQGNSA. This CDR3 has 15 residues. Trimming removed 3 bases at V and 4 bases at J, with 15 bases between. Complete variable domain (other parts from reference TRBV7-2 and TRBJ1-1): GAGVSQSPSNKVTEKGKDVELRCDPISGHTALYWYRQSLGQGLEFLIYFQGNSAPDKSGLPSDRFSAERTGGSVSTLTIQRTQQEDSAVYLCASSFLVRPSTEAFFGQGTRLTVV.

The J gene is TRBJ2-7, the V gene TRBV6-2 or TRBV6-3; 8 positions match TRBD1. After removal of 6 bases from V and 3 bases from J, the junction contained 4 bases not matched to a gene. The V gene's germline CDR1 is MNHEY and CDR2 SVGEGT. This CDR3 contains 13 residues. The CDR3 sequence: CASRPTGGYEQYF. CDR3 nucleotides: TGTGCCAGCAGACCTACAGGGGGCTACGAGCAGTACTTC.

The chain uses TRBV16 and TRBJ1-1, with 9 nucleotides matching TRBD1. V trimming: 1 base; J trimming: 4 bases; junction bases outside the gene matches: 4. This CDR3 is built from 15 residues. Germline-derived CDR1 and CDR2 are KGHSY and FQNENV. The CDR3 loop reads CASSQFTGGSTEAFF. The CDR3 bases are TGTGCCAGCAGCCAATTTACAGGGGGCAGCACTGAAGCTTTCTTT.

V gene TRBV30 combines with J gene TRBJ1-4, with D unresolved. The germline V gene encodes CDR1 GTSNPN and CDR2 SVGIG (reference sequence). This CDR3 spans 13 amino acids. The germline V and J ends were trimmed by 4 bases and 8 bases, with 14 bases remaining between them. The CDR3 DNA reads TGTGCCTGGAAAGCGAAGGGTTGGGAAAAACTGTTTTTT. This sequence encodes CAWKAKGWEKLFF.

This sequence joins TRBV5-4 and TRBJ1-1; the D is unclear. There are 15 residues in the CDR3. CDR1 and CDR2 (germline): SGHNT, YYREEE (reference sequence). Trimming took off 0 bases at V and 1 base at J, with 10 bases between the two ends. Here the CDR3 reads CASSLAWQPNTEAFF. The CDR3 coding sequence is TGTGCCAGCAGCTTGGCGTGGCAGCCGAACACTGAAGCTTTCTTT.

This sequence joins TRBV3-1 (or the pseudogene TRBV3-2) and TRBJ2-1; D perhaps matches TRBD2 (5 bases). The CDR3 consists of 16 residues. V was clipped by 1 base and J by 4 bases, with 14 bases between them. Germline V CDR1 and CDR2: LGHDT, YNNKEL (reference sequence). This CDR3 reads CASSQVLAGGYNEQFF. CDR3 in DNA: TGTGCCAGCAGCCAAGTTCTCGCGGGTGGGTACAATGAGCAGTTCTTC.

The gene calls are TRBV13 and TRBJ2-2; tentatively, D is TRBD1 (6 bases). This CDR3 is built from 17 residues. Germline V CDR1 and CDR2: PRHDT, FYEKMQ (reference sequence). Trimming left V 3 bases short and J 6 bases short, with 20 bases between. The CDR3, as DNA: TGTGCCAGCAGCTTTCGAGATATGGGGGCTTTCTCCGGGGAGCTGTTTTTT. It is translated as CASSFRDMGAFSGELFF.

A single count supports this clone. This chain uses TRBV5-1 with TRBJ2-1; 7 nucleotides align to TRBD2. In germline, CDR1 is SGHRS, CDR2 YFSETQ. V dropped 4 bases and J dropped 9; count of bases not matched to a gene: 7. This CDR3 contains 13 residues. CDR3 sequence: CASSTGLMSEQFF. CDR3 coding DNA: TGCGCCAGCAGCACGGGACTAATGAGTGAGCAGTTCTTC.

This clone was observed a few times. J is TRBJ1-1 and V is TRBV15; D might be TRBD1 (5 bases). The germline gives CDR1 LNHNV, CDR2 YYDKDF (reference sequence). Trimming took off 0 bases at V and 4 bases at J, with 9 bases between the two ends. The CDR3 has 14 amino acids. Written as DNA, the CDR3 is TGTGCCACCAGCAGAGATTGGGGCGGCACTGAAGCTTTCTTT. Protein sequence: CATSRDWGGTEAFF.

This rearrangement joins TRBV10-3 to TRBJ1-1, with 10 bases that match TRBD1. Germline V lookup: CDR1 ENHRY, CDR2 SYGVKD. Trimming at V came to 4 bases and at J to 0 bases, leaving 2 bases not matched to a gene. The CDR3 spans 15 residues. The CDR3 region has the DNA TGTGCCATCAGTGCGACAGGGGGCATGAACACTGAAGCTTTCTTT. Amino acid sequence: CAISATGGMNTEAFF.

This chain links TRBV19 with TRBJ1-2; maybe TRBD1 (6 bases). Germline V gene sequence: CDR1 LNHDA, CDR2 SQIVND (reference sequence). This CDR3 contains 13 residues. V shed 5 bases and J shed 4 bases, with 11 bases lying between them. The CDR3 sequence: CASSPLGGYGYTF. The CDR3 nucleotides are TGTGCCAGTAGTCCCTTAGGGGGCTATGGCTACACCTTC.

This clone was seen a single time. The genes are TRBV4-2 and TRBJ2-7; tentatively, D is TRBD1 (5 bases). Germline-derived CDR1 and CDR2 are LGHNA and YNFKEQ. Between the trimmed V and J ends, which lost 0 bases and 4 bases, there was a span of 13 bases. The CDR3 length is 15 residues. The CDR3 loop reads CASSQDEAGWYEQYF. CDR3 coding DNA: TGTGCCAGCAGCCAAGATGAGGCAGGGTGGTACGAGCAGTACTTC.

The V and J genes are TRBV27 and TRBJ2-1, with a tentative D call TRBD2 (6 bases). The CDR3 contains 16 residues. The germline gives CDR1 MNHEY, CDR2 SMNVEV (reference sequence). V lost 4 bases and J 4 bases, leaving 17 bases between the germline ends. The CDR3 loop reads CASSSSTRRGYNEQFF. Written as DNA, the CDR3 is TGTGCCAGCAGTTCATCGACACGGAGGGGTTACAATGAGCAGTTCTTC.

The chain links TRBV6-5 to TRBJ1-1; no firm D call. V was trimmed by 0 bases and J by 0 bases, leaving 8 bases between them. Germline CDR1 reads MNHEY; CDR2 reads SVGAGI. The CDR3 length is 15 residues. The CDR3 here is CASSYSSSMNTEAFF. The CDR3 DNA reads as TGTGCCAGCAGTTACTCTTCCTCCATGAACACTGAAGCTTTCTTT.